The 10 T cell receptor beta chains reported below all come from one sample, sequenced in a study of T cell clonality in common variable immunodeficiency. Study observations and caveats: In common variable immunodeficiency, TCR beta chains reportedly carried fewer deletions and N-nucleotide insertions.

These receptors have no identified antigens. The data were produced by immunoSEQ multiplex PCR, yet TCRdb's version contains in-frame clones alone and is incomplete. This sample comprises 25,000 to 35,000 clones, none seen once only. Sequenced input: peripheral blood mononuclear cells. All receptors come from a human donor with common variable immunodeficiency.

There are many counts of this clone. The covered CDR3 bases are TGTGCCAGCAGCTTGGAGCCATCCCTCCACGAG. Its protein product is CASSLEPSLHE. In full, the CDR3 reads CASSLEPSLHEQYF. The gene calls are TRBV5-4 and TRBJ2-7; D not resolved. The read terminates 3 residues ahead of where the CDR3 ends, so the germline J gene completes it. The CDR3 sequence is 14 residues long. V was cut by 0 bases and J by 5 bases, with 12 bases left in between. Germline V gene sequence: CDR1 SGHNT, CDR2 YYREEE (reference sequence).

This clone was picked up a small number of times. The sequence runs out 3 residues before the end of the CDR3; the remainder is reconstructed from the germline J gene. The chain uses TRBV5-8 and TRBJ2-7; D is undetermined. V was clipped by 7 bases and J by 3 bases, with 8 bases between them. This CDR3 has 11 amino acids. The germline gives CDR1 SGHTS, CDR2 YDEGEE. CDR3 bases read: TGTGCCAGCCGAGGTGTCTACGAG. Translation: CASRGVYE. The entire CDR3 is CASRGVYEQYF.

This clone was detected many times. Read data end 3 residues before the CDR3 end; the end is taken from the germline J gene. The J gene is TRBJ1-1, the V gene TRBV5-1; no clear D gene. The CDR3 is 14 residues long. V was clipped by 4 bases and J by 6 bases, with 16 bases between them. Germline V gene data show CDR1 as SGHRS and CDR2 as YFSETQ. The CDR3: CASSRPEGSSEAFF. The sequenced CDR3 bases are TGCGCCAGCAGCCGACCCGAGGGCAGTTCTGAA.

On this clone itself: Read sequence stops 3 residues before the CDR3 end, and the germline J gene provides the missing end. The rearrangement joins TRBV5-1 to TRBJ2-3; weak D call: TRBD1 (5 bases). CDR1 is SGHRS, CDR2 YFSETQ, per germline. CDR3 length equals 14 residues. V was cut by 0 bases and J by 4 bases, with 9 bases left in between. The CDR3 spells CASSLDLGADTQYF. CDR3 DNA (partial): TGCGCCAGCAGCTTGGATTTAGGGGCAGATACG.

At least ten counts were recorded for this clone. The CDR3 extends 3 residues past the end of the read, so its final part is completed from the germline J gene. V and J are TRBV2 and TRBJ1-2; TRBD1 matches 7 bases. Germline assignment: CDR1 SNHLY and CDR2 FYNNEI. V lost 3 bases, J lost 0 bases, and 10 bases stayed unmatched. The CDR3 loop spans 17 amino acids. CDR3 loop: CASSDSTGKGANYGYTF. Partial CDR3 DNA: TGTGCCAGCAGTGACTCGACAGGGAAGGGAGCTAACTATGGC.

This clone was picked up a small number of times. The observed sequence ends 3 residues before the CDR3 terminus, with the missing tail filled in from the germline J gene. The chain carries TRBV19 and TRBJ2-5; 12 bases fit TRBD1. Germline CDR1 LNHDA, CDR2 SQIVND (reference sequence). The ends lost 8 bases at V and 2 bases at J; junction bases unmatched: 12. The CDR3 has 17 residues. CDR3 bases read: TGTGCCAGTGCCGGGACAGGGGGCTTCTTTGGGCAAGAGACC. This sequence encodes CASAGTGGFFGQET. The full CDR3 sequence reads CASAGTGGFFGQETQYF.

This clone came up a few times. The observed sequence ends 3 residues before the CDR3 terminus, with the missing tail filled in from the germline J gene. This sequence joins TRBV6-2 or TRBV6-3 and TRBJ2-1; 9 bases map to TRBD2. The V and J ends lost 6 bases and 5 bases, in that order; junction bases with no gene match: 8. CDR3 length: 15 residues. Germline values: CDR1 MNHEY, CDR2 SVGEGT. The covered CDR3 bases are TGTGCCAGCAGATTTTTAGCGGGAGTGGACAATGAG. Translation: CASRFLAGVDNE. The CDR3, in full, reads CASRFLAGVDNEQFF.

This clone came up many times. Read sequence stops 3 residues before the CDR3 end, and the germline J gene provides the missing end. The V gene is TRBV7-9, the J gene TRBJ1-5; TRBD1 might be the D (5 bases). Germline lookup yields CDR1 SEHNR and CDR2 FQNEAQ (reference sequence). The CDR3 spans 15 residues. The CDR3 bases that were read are TGTGCCAGCAGCTTCTTTCGCGACAAGGGGTCTCCC. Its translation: CASSFFRDKGSP. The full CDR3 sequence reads CASSFFRDKGSPQHF.

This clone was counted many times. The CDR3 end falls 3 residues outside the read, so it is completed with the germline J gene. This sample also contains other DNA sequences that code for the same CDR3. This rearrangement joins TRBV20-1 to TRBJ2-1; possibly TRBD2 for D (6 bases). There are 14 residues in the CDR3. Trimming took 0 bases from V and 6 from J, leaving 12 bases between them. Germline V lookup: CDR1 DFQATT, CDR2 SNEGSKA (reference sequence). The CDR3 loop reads CSARDRPEGNEQFF. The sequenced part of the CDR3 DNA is TGCAGTGCTAGAGACCGACCGGAGGGCAATGAG.

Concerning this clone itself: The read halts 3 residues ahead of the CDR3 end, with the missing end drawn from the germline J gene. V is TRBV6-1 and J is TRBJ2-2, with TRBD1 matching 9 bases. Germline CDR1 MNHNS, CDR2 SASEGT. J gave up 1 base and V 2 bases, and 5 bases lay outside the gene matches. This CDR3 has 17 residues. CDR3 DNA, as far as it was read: TGTGCCAGCAGTGAATTACAGGGGGCTCTGAACACCGGGGAG. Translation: CASSELQGALNTGE. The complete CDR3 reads CASSELQGALNTGELFF.